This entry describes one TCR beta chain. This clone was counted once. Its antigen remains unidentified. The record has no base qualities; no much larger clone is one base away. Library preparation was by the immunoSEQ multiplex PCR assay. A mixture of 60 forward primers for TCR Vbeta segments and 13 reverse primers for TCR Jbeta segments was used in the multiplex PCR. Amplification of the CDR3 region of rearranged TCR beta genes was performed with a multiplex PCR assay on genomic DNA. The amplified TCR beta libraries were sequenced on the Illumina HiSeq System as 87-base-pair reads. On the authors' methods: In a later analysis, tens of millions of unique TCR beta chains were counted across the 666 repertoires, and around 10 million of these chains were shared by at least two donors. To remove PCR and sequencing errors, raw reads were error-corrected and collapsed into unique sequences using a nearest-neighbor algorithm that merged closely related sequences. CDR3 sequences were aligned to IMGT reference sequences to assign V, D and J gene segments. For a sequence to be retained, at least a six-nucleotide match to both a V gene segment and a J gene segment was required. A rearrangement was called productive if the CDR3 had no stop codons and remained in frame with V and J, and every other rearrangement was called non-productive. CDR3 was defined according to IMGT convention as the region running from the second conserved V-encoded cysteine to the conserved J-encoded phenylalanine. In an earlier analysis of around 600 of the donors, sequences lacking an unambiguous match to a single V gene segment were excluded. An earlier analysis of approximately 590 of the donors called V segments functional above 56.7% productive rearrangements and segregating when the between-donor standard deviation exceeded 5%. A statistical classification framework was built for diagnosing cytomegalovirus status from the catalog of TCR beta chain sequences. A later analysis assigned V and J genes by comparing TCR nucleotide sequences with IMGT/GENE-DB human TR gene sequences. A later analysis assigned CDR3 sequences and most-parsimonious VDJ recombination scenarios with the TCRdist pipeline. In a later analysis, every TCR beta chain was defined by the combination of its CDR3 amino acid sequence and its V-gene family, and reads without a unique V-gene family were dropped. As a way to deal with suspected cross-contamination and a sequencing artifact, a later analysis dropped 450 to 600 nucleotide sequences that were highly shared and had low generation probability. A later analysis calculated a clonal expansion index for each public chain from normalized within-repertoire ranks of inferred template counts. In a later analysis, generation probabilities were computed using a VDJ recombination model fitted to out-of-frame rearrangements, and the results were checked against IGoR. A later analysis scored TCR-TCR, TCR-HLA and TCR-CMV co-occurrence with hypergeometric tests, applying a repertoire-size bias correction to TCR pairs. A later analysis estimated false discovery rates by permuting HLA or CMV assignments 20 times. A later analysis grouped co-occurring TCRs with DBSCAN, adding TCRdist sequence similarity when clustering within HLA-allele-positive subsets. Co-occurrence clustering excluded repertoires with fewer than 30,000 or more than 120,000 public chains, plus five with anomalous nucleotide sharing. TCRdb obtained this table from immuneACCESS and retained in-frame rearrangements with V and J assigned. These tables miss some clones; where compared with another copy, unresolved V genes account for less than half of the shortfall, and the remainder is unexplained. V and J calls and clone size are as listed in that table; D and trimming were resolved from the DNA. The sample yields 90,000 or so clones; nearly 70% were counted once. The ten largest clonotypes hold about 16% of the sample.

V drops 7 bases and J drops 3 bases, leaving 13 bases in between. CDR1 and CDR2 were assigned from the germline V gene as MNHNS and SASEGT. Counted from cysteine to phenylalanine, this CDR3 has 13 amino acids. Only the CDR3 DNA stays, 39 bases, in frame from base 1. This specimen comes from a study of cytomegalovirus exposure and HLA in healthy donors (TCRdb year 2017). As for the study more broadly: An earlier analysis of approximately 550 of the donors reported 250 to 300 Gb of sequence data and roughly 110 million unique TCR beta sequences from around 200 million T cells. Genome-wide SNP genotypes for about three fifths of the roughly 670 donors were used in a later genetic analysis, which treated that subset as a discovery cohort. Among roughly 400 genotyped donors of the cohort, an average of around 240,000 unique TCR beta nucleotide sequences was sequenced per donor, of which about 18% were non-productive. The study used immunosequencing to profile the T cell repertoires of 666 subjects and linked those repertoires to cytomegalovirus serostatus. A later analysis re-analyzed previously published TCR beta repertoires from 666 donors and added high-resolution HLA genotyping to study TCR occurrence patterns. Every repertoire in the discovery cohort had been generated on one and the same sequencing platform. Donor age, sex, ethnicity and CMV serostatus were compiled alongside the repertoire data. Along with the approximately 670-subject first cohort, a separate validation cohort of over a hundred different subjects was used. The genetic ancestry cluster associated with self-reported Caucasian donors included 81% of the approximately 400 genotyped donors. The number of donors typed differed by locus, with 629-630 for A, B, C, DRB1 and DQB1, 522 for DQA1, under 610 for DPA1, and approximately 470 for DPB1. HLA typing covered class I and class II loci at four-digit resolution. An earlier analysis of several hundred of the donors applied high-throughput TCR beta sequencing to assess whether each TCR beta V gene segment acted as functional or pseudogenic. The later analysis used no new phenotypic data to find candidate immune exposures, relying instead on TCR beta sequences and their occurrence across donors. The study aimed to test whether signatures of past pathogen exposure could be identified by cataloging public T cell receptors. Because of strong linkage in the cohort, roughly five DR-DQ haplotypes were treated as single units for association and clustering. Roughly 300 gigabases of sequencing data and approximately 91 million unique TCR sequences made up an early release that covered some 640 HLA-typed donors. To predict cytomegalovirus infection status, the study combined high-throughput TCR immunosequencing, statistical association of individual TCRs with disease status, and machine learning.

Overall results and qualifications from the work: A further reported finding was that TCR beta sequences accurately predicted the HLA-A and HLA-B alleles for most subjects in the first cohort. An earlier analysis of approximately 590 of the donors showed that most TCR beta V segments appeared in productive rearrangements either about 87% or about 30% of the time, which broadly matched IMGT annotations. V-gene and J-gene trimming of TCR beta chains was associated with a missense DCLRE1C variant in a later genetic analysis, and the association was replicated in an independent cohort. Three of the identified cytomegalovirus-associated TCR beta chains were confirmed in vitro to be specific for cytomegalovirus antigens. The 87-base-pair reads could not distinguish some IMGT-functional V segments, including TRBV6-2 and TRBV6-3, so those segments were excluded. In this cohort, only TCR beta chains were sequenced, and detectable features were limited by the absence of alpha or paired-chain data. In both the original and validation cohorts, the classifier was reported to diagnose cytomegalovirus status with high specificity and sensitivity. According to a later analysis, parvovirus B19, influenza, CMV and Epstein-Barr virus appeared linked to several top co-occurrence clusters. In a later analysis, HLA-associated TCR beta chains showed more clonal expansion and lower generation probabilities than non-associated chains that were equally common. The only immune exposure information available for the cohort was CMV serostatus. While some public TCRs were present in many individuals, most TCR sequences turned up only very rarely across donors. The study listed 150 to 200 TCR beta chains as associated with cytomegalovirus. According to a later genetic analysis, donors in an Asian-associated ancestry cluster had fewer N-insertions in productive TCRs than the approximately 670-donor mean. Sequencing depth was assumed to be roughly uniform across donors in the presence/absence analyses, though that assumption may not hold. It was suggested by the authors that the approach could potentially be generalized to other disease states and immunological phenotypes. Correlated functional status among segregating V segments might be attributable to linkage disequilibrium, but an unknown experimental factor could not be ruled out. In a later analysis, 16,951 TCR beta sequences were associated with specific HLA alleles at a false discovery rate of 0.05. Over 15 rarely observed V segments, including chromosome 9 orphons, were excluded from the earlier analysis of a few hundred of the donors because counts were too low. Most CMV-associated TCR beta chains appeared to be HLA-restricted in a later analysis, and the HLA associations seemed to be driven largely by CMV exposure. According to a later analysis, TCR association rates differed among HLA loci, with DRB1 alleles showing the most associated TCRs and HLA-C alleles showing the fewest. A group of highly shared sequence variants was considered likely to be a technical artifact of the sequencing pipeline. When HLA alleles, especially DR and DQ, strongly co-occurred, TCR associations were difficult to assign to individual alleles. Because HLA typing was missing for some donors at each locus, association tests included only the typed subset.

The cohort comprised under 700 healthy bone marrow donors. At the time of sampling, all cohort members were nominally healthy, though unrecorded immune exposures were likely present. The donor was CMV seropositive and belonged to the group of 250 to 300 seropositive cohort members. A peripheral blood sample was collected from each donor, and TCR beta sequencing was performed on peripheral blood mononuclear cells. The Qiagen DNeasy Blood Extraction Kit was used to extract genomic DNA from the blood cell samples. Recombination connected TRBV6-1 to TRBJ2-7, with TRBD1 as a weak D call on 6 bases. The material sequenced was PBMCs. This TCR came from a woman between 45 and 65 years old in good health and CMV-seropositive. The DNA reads TGTGCCAGCAATAAGAGGGACATCTACGAGCAGTACTTC. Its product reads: CASNKRDIYEQYF.